This TCR beta chain was captured in a study of PD-L1 blockade in urothelial cancer. Study information: Of roughly 31 patients, about 24 were males with bladder-origin urothelial cancer.

The CDR3 has 13 residues. With V trimmed by 7 bases and J by 6 bases, 6 bases remained unmatched. Germline assignment: CDR1 MNHNY and CDR2 SVGAGI (reference sequence). TCRdb keeps only in-frame clones here, not all; method: immunoSEQ multiplex PCR. Found here are approximately 100,000 clones, 90% to 95% of them singletons; the top ten hold almost 0.95%. This chain uses TRBV6-6 with TRBJ2-1, with 7 bases aligning to TRBD2. The origin of this receptor is a woman older than 75 with urothelial cancer. The specimen was PBMCs, collected around atezolizumab (anti-PD-L1) treatment. Written as DNA, the CDR3 is TGTGCCAGCACGGCGGGAGTTGGCAATGAGCAGTTCTTC. Protein: CASTAGVGNEQFF.